The 9 T cell receptor beta chains listed next were all sequenced from one sample in a study of cytomegalovirus exposure and HLA in healthy donors. Primers included in the PCR were 60 Vbeta and 13 Jbeta primers. TCRdb keeps only in-frame clones here, not all; method: immunoSEQ multiplex PCR. The sample comprises 150,000 to 200,000 clones, 80% of which are singletons, and around 5.7% rests with the top ten. Sequencing used PBMCs. The receptors stem from a man aged 40-49 years in good health and CMV-seronegative.

CDR3 nucleotides: TGTGCCAGCAGCCCAACATCGACAGGGGGCGTCTACGAGCAGTACTTC. This encodes CASSPTSTGGVYEQYF. The V gene is TRBV5-4, the J gene TRBJ2-7; 10 bases map to TRBD1. Germline-derived CDR1 and CDR2 are SGHNT and YYREEE (reference sequence). The CDR3 is 16 residues long. Trimming removed 4 bases from V and 3 bases from J; junction bases left unmatched: 10. The entire variable domain, with the rest obtained from reference TRBV5-4 and TRBJ2-7, is as follows: ETGVTQSPTHLIKTRGQQVTLRCSSQSGHNTVSWYQQALGQGPQFIFQYYREEENGRGNFPPRFSGLQFPNYSSELNVNALELDDSALYLCASSPTSTGGVYEQYFGPGTRLTVT.

V is TRBV2 and J is TRBJ2-5; D possibly corresponds to TRBD2 (6 bases). V gave up 4 bases and J gave up 4 bases, with 16 bases separating them. The CDR3 loop spans 15 amino acids. Germline V lookup: CDR1 SNHLY, CDR2 FYNNEI. DNA of the CDR3: TGTGCCAGCAGTGGAACGACTGCGGAGGGAGAGACCCAGTACTTC. Translating gives CASSGTTAEGETQYF.

The V call is TRBV7-2, the J call TRBJ2-5; TRBD1 matches 10 bases. The length of the CDR3 is 18 residues. Per the germline V gene, CDR1 is SGHTA and CDR2 is FQGNSA. Trimming took 1 base from V and 5 from J; bases not matched to a gene: 13. The CDR3 nucleotides are TGTGCCAGCAGCTTAGTAAGGGGTTGGGACAGGGGTCGGGAGACCCAGTACTTC. It is translated as CASSLVRGWDRGRETQYF.

The chain employs TRBV20-1 and TRBJ2-7; maybe TRBD2 (6 bases). The V end lost 6 bases, the J end lost 7 bases, and 13 bases lay between the germline ends. This CDR3 has 11 amino acids. The germline V gene has CDR1 DFQATT and CDR2 SNEGSKA (reference sequence). CDR3 bases: TGCAGTGCCTGGGACTCCAGGGAGCAGTACTTC. As protein: CSAWDSREQYF.

The V and J genes are TRBV5-4 and TRBJ2-5; no reliable D call. The CDR3 contains 13 residues. The V gene lost 0 bases and the J gene lost 5 bases, with 8 bases spanning the gap. The germline gives CDR1 SGHNT, CDR2 YYREEE (reference sequence). In DNA form, the CDR3 reads TGTGCCAGCAGCTTGGACCGGTGGGAGACCCAGTACTTC. Amino acids: CASSLDRWETQYF.

The V and J genes are TRBV5-1 and TRBJ2-3; 7 bases match TRBD2. Germline lookup yields CDR1 SGHRS and CDR2 YFSETQ. This CDR3 is built from 15 residues. V dropped 4 bases and J dropped 6; count of bases not matched to a gene: 11. The DNA of the CDR3 is TGCGCCAGCAGCCTAGGACTAGTTTTCACCGATACGCAGTATTTT. It translates to CASSLGLVFTDTQYF.

This clone appeared a few times. The V and J genes are TRBV15 and TRBJ1-2; 7 nucleotides line up with TRBD1. Germline-derived CDR1 and CDR2 are LNHNV and YYDKDF (reference sequence). The CDR3 sequence is 14 residues long. Germline trimming cut 2 bases from V and 4 bases from J; bases unmatched to any gene: 4. The CDR3 bases are TGTGCCACCAGCAGAACCCCAGGGGGCTATGGCTACACCTTC. Encoded protein: CATSRTPGGYGYTF.

The chain links TRBV7-3 to TRBJ2-7; 10 bases align to TRBD2. Losses at the gene ends were 5 bases for V and 3 bases for J; bases not matched to a gene: 13. Germline loops: CDR1 SGHTA, CDR2 FQGTGA. The CDR3 totals 17 residues. CDR3 bases: TGTGCCAGCAGCCTAAAGTCTAGCGGGAGAGCCTGCTACGAGCAGTACTTC. It encodes CASSLKSSGRACYEQYF.

J is TRBJ2-1 and V is TRBV7-2; 9 bases align to TRBD1. The V gene's germline CDR1 is SGHTA and CDR2 FQGNSA. The V segment lost 1 base and the J segment 4 bases; nucleotides outside the gene matches: 2. CDR3 length: 15 residues. As DNA, the CDR3 is TGTGCCAGCAGCTTAGAGGGACAGGGTTACAATGAGCAGTTCTTC. This codes for CASSLEGQGYNEQFF.